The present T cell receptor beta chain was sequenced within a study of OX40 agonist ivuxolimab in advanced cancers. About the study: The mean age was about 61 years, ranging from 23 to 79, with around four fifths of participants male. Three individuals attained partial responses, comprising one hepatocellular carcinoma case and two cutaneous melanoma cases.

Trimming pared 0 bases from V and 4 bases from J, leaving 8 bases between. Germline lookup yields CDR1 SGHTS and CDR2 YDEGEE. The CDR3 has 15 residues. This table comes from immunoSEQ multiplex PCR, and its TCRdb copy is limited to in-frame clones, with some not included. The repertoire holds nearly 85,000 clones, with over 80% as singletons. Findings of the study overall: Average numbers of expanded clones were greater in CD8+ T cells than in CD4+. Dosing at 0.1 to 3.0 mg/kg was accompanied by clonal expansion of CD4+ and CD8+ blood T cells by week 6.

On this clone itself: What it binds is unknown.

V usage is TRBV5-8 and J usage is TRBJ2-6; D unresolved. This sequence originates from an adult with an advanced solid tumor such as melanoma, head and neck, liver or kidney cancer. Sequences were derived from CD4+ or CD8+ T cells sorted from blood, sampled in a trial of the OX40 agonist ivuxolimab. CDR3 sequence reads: CASSLAGTGANVLTF. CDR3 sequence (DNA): TGTGCCAGCAGCTTGGCAGGAACCGGGGCCAACGTCCTGACTTTC.